A single sample is the source of the 30 T cell receptor beta chains below, sequenced in a study of yellow fever vaccine responses in identical twins. TCRdb reprocessed the RT-PCR reads with MiXCR, giving one entry per CDR3 protein. Of approximately 10,000 distinct CDR3 sequences listed, 65% to 85% are singletons. This specimen consisted of T cells from blood (PBMCs), unsorted or a sorted subset (not recorded which), obtained before or after yellow fever vaccination (not recorded which). All receptors come from a woman aged 18-35 years who received the yellow fever vaccine.

V is TRBV5-6 and J is TRBJ2-1; 9 bases fit TRBD2. Germline loops: CDR1 SGHDT, CDR2 YYEEEE. J was trimmed by 8 bases and V by 0 bases; bases with no gene match: 9. The CDR3 contains 16 residues. The CDR3 spells CASSLATREGGDEQFF. CDR3 sequence (DNA): TGTGCCAGCAGCTTGGCCACGCGGGAGGGAGGGGATGAGCAGTTCTTC. The full variable domain, rest sourced from reference TRBV5-6 and TRBJ2-1, is DAGVTQSPTHLIKTRGQQVTLRCSPKSGHDTVSWYQQALGQGPQFIFQYYEEEERQRGNFPDRFSGHQFPNYSSELNVNALLLGDSALYLCASSLATREGGDEQFFGPGTRLTVL.

The chain recombines TRBV10-1 with TRBJ1-6, with a possible D match to TRBD1 (6 bases). The ends were cut back, 4 bases at V and 5 bases at J, with 9 bases in the middle. CDR3 length: 14 residues. Looked up from germline, CDR1 is WNHNN and CDR2 is SYGVQD (reference sequence). In nucleotides, the CDR3 is TGCGCCAGCAGTGGAACAGGGAATAATTCACCCCTCCACTTT. Translating it yields CASSGTGNNSPLHF.

This chain joins TRBV12-3 or TRBV12-4 and TRBJ2-5; the match to TRBD2 covers 7 bases. Trimming cost V 9 bases and J 5 bases; bases outside gene matches: 9. The CDR3 consists of 13 residues. The CDR3 bases are TGTGCCAGTAAGACTAGCCTTTTCGAGACCCAGTACTTC. This sequence encodes CASKTSLFETQYF.

This clonotype has just one count. The gene calls are TRBV5-1 and TRBJ2-1; 9 bases are a match to TRBD1. This CDR3 has 16 residues. Trimming cost V 0 bases and J 2 bases; bases outside gene matches: 3. The germline CDR1 and CDR2 sequences are SGHRS and YFSETQ. CDR3: CASSLEGQGTYNEQFF. CDR3 sequence (DNA): TGCGCCAGCAGCTTGGAGGGACAGGGCACCTACAATGAGCAGTTCTTC.

The chain combines TRBV18 with TRBJ1-1; D perhaps matches TRBD1 (5 bases). This CDR3 has 15 residues. Germline CDR1 and CDR2: KGHSH and LQKENI. V gave up 0 bases and J gave up 1 base, with 9 bases separating them. For the CDR3, the DNA is TGTGCCAGCTCACCACCGAAAGGGACGAACACTGAAGCTTTCTTT. Amino acids: CASSPPKGTNTEAFF.

This clonotype was picked up a small number of times. The chain is built from TRBV4-3 and TRBJ2-1; 7 bases are a match to TRBD2. V trimming: 0 bases; J trimming: 3 bases; junction bases outside the gene matches: 5. Germline V gives CDR1 LGHNA, CDR2 YSLEER. The CDR3 extends over 16 amino acids. The CDR3 spells CASSQDGGGNYNEQFF. The CDR3 bases are TGCGCCAGCAGCCAAGATGGGGGAGGGAACTACAATGAGCAGTTCTTC.

The chain employs TRBV7-3 and TRBJ2-1; perhaps D is TRBD1 or TRBD2 (5 bases each). CDR3 length: 14 residues. The germline CDR1 and CDR2 sequences are SGHTA and FQGTGA. V was pared by 5 bases and J by 7 bases, with 15 bases between. The CDR3 DNA reads as TGTGCCAGCAGCCTACATGGGACCATGAATGAGCAGTTCTTC. Its translation is CASSLHGTMNEQFF.

The chain employs TRBV7-9 and TRBJ2-1; D is unclear. Trimming removed 2 bases at V and 5 bases at J, with 4 bases between. Germline V CDR1 and CDR2: SEHNR, FQNEAQ (reference sequence). The CDR3 sequence is 12 residues long. The CDR3 DNA follows: TGTGCCAGCAGCTTACGAGACAATGAGCAGTTCTTC. Protein: CASSLRDNEQFF.

The rearrangement links TRBV5-1 to TRBJ2-5, with D perhaps matching TRBD2 (6 bases). V lost 0 bases and J 1 base, leaving 10 bases between the germline ends. Germline assignment: CDR1 SGHRS and CDR2 YFSETQ. This CDR3 contains 15 residues. The CDR3 sequence: CASSLEGLRQETQYF. The CDR3 nucleotides are TGCGCCAGCAGCTTGGAGGGACTCCGCCAAGAGACCCAGTACTTC. Based on the CDR3 plus reference TRBV5-1 and TRBJ2-5, the full variable domain is KAGVTQTPRYLIKTRGQQVTLSCSPISGHRSVSWYQQTPGQGLQFLFEYFSETQRNKGNFPGRFSGRQFSNSRSEMNVSTLELGDSALYLCASSLEGLRQETQYFGPGTRLLVL.

This clonotype was picked up a small number of times. V gene TRBV14 combines with J gene TRBJ2-1; 9 bases are a match to TRBD1. CDR1 is SGHDN, CDR2 FVKESK, per germline. V was clipped by 4 bases and J by 8 bases; unmatched bases: 9. The CDR3 has 15 residues. The CDR3 sequence is CASSPREGTGHEQFF. CDR3 sequence (DNA): TGTGCCAGCAGCCCTAGGGAGGGGACAGGGCATGAGCAGTTCTTC.

This clonotype was observed a single time. The gene calls are TRBV18 and TRBJ2-3, with D maybe TRBD2 (5 bases). The V and J ends lost 0 bases and 0 bases respectively, with 13 bases between them. The germline CDR1 and CDR2 sequences are KGHSH and LQKENI. This CDR3 has 17 residues. CDR3 sequence (DNA): TGTGCCAGCTCACCACCCGCAGCGGTCGAAAGCACAGATACGCAGTATTTT. Translated: CASSPPAAVESTDTQYF. Drawing the rest from reference TRBV18 and TRBJ2-3, the complete variable domain is NAGVMQNPRHLVRRRGQEARLRCSPMKGHSHVYWYRQLPEEGLKFMVYLQKENIIDESGMPKERFSAEFPKEGPSILRIQQVVRGDSAAYFCASSPPAAVESTDTQYFGPGTRLTVL.

Here the CDR3 reads CSVAPTGGPTEAFF. The CDR3 DNA sequence: TGCAGCGTTGCCCCGACAGGGGGTCCCACTGAAGCTTTCTTT. The chain has TRBV29-1 and TRBJ1-1; 9 positions match TRBD1. Per the germline V gene, CDR1 is SQVTM and CDR2 is ANQGSEA. The CDR3 has 14 amino acids. Unmatched junction bases numbered 7, after V lost 4 bases and J lost 4 bases.

V usage is TRBV5-1 and J usage is TRBJ2-5; D is possibly TRBD1 (6 bases). Germline CDR1 is SGHRS and CDR2 is YFSETQ. The CDR3 length is 14 residues. Trimming stripped 4 bases from V and 3 bases from J, with 13 bases between. The CDR3 is CASSKDRNEETQYF. The CDR3 nucleotides are TGCGCCAGCAGCAAGGACAGAAATGAAGAGACCCAGTACTTC.

This chain joins TRBV6-1 and TRBJ2-1; D may be TRBD2 (5 bases). V was pared by 4 bases and J by 0 bases, with 10 bases between. The CDR3 runs 15 residues. CDR1 is MNHNS and CDR2 is SASEGT in the germline V gene. CDR3 sequence reads: CASSGSAGSYNEQFF. The CDR3 region has the DNA TGTGCCAGCAGTGGTAGCGCTGGCTCCTACAATGAGCAGTTCTTC.

The CDR3 loop reads CSVEGRGSGGEAFF. The CDR3 bases are TGCAGCGTTGAAGGTCGGGGAAGTGGAGGTGAAGCTTTCTTT. J is TRBJ1-1 and V is TRBV29-1, with no clear D. In germline, CDR1 is SQVTM, CDR2 ANQGSEA. The CDR3 loop spans 14 amino acids. Deletions cut 1 base from V and 7 bases from J, with 16 bases between.

This chain uses TRBV2 with TRBJ1-3; D is ambiguous. V was pared by 5 bases and J by 0 bases, with 11 bases between. Germline V gene sequence: CDR1 SNHLY, CDR2 FYNNEI. The CDR3 has 15 amino acids. CDR3 amino acids: CASSRDGNSGNTIYF. DNA for the CDR3: TGTGCCAGCAGTCGCGACGGCAACTCTGGAAACACCATATATTTT. Complete variable domain (other parts from reference TRBV2 and TRBJ1-3): EPEVTQTPSHQVTQMGQEVILRCVPISNHLYFYWYRQILGQKVEFLVSFYNNEISEKSEIFDDQFSVERPDGSNFTLKIRSTKLEDSAMYFCASSRDGNSGNTIYFGEGSWLTVV.

There are a few counts of this clonotype. The chain links TRBV28 to TRBJ2-7, with a weak D call TRBD1 (6 bases). CDR1 and CDR2 from the germline V gene are MDHEN and SYDVKM. The CDR3 has 13 amino acids. V was trimmed by 6 bases and J by 2 bases, leaving 11 bases between them. Written as DNA, the CDR3 is TGTGCCAGCAGGGGACATTCGACCTACGAGCAGTACTTC. This translates into CASRGHSTYEQYF.

This clonotype was picked up a small number of times. The J gene is TRBJ2-5, the V gene TRBV12-3 or TRBV12-4; D gene uncertain. V was trimmed by 6 bases and J by 5 bases, leaving 13 bases between them. The CDR3 is 13 residues long. The CDR3 protein is CASRILDTETQYF. CDR3 coding DNA: TGTGCCAGCAGGATTCTAGATACGGAGACCCAGTACTTC.

The rearrangement joins TRBV11-3 to TRBJ2-3, with D perhaps being TRBD1 or TRBD2 (6 bases each). The CDR3 has 15 amino acids. CDR1 and CDR2 (germline): SGHNT, YENEEA. Trimming stripped 5 bases from V and 5 bases from J, with 17 bases between. For the CDR3, the DNA is TGTGCCAGCAGCGGGGGCAGACTAGATATAGATACGCAGTATTTT. Its protein is CASSGGRLDIDTQYF. The full variable domain, its missing parts supplied by reference TRBV11-3 and TRBJ2-3, is EAGVVQSPRYKIIEKKQPVAFWCNPISGHNTLYWYLQNLGQGPELLIRYENEEAVDDSQLPKDRFSAERLKGVDSTLKIQPAELGDSAVYLCASSGGRLDIDTQYFGPGTRLTVL.

The chain is built from TRBV7-9 and TRBJ1-2, with 7 bases that match TRBD1. The ends lost 5 bases at V and 4 bases at J; junction bases unmatched: 4. Germline-derived CDR1 and CDR2 are SEHNR and FQNEAQ (reference sequence). The CDR3 loop spans 13 amino acids. The CDR3 spells CASSRDSSYGYTF. For the CDR3, the DNA is TGTGCCAGCAGCCGGGACAGCAGCTATGGCTACACCTTC.

This clonotype was recorded once. The rearrangement links TRBV11-1 to TRBJ1-1; tentative D call: TRBD1 (5 bases). Germline CDR1 is SGHAT and CDR2 is FQDESV (reference sequence). CDR3 size: 15 residues. The V and J ends lost 6 bases and 6 bases respectively, with 20 bases between them. CDR3 residues: CASRALSQGGAEAFF. CDR3 bases: TGTGCCAGCAGAGCCCTTTCCCAGGGCGGCGCTGAAGCTTTCTTT.

The rearrangement links TRBV6-1 to TRBJ1-2, with 7 bases matching TRBD1. V was clipped by 8 bases and J by 0 bases; unmatched bases: 6. This CDR3 is built from 14 residues. CDR1 and CDR2 (germline): MNHNS, SASEGT. In DNA, the CDR3 is TGTGCCAGCGTCGGGACAGCGTCTAACTATGGCTACACCTTC. This encodes CASVGTASNYGYTF.

The V and J genes are TRBV4-2 and TRBJ2-1, with 8 bases lining up with TRBD2. This CDR3 comprises 20 residues. Germline V CDR1 and CDR2: LGHNA, YNFKEQ. After removal of 3 bases from V and 2 bases from J, the junction contained 18 bases not matched to a gene. CDR3 in amino acids: CASSQGRPAGGLIAYNEQFF. The CDR3 nucleotides read TGTGCCAGCAGCCAGGGCCGGCCGGCGGGGGGACTCATAGCCTACAATGAGCAGTTCTTC.

Only one count was recorded for this clonotype. V usage is TRBV7-9 and J usage is TRBJ2-7; 9 positions match TRBD1. Germline values: CDR1 SEHNR, CDR2 FQNEAQ (reference sequence). The CDR3 has 16 amino acids. V was clipped by 0 bases and J by 4 bases; unmatched bases: 7. CDR3: CASSLAGGTGLYEQYV. The CDR3 DNA is TGTGCCAGCAGCTTAGCGGGAGGGACAGGGCTGTACGAGCAGTACGTC.

The chain uses TRBV12-3 or TRBV12-4 and TRBJ2-1; 7 bases are a match to TRBD2. This CDR3 spans 14 amino acids. Trimming at V came to 7 bases and at J to 5 bases, leaving 8 bases not matched to a gene. The CDR3 nucleotides read TGTGCCAGCACCGGATTAGCGGGCCACAATGAGCAGTTCTTC. Its translation is CASTGLAGHNEQFF.

About this clonotype itself: The junction departs from the called germline gene at one end, perhaps through a read error. The rearrangement links TRBV4-1 to TRBJ1-2; D is uncertain. The CDR3 is 15 residues long. Germline lookup yields CDR1 MGHRA and CDR2 YSYEKL. In DNA form, the CDR3 reads TGCGCCAGCAACCAATTCTTGGGGTCCAACTATGGCTACACCTTC. It yields the protein CASNQFLGSNYGYTF.

The gene calls are TRBV11-3 and TRBJ2-1, with 11 bases that match TRBD1. CDR3 length: 18 residues. The V gene end was trimmed by 5 bases and the J gene end by 6 bases; junction bases not matched to a gene: 15. Germline V gives CDR1 SGHNT, CDR2 YENEEA. CDR3 sequence: CASSPRDKTGTGGNEQFF. The CDR3 DNA is TGTGCCAGCAGCCCACGGGATAAGACCGGGACAGGGGGCAATGAGCAGTTCTTC.

The chain carries TRBV4-1 and TRBJ2-3; 10 bases map to TRBD1. The CDR3 is 16 residues long. The ends lost 4 bases at V and 5 bases at J; junction bases unmatched: 9. Germline CDR1 reads MGHRA; CDR2 reads YSYEKL. Here the CDR3 DNA reads TGCGCCAGCAGCCCGATAGACAGGGGGCCTGGAGATACGCAGTATTTT. Protein sequence: CASSPIDRGPGDTQYF.

This chain uses TRBV19 with TRBJ2-5; D might be TRBD1 (6 bases). Trimming took off 3 bases at V and 5 bases at J, with 10 bases between the two ends. The CDR3 loop spans 13 amino acids. Germline values: CDR1 LNHDA, CDR2 SQIVND (reference sequence). The CDR3 here is CASSIQGSETQYF. The CDR3 bases are TGTGCCAGTAGTATCCAGGGGTCGGAGACCCAGTACTTC.

The chain combines TRBV16 with TRBJ2-1; TRBD1 might be the D (6 bases). The germline CDR1 and CDR2 sequences are KGHSY and FQNENV. The CDR3 is 14 amino acids. V was shortened by 0 bases and J by 9 bases, with 12 bases between the two germline ends. CDR3 nucleotide sequence: TGTGCCAGCAGCCAATCCCTGGGGGCGGGTGAGCAGTTCTTC. Translating gives CASSQSLGAGEQFF.